The TCR beta chain under discussion was sequenced for a study of tumor-infiltrating lymphocytes in primary liver carcinoma. At the level of the study: Resecting the tumor surgically was how the patients' primary liver carcinoma was treated. The study, taken as a whole, reports: Compared with blood, tumor repertoires held significantly more in their top 250 clones.

Starting from approximately 470 ng of total RNA, TCR beta cDNA was produced with a primer in the constant region. What produced the TCR beta libraries was three nested multiplex PCR rounds using slightly modified ARM-PCR. Running around 9 cycles apiece, the first two PCR rounds relied on TRBV1-TRBV30 forward primers together with a C-beta reverse primer. TCRdb re-called the multiplex PCR reads through MiXCR, storing one row per CDR3 protein. The sample carries 150,000 to 200,000 distinct CDR3 sequences, roughly 60% recorded once. Concerning this clonotype itself: Its antigen is unidentified.

In germline, CDR1 is SGHRS, CDR2 YFSETQ. The CDR3 is made up of 15 amino acids. Trimming shortened V by 4 bases and J by 1 base, and 12 bases separated the two germline ends. Germline DNA was also extracted, and blood RNA was taken from unsorted whole blood. The V call is TRBV5-1, the J call TRBJ2-1; the D gene is possibly TRBD2 (5 bases). Sequencing was performed on peripheral blood. The TCR originated in a man aged 35-49 years with primary liver carcinoma and hepatitis B virus infection. The CDR3 loop reads CASSPDYPSYNEQFF. The DNA of the CDR3 is TGCGCCAGCAGCCCTGACTATCCTTCCTACAATGAGCAGTTCTTC. The whole variable domain, filled in from reference TRBV5-1 and TRBJ2-1, reads KAGVTQTPRYLIKTRGQQVTLSCSPISGHRSVSWYQQTPGQGLQFLFEYFSETQRNKGNFPGRFSGRQFSNSRSEMNVSTLELGDSALYLCASSPDYPSYNEQFFGPGTRLTVL.